This T cell receptor (beta chain) was identified during a study of post-analysis software for immune sequencing data. Study-wide findings and caveats: Included in a set of 5 or 6 TRBV segments more frequent in patients than controls were TRBV5-6, TRBV5-1 and TRBV20-1.

Comment on this clonotype: No antigen is known for it.

Prepared TCR beta cDNA libraries contained unique molecular identifiers. Using its own MiXCR run on the PCR reads, TCRdb lists one record per CDR3 protein. The sample contains fewer than 550,000 distinct CDR3 sequences, around 36% of which appear only once. CDR3 length: 15 amino acids. V was clipped by 0 bases and J by 3 bases, with 10 bases between them. Germline CDR1 SGHRS, CDR2 YFSETQ. V and J are TRBV5-1 and TRBJ2-4; D perhaps matches TRBD1 (6 bases). The sample taken for sequencing was blood. The origin of this receptor is a girl younger than 18 with multiple sclerosis. The CDR3 spells CASSLDRVGKNIQYF. CDR3 DNA sequence: TGCGCCAGCAGCTTGGACAGGGTCGGCAAAAACATTCAGTACTTC. The whole variable domain, filled in from reference TRBV5-1 and TRBJ2-4, reads KAGVTQTPRYLIKTRGQQVTLSCSPISGHRSVSWYQQTPGQGLQFLFEYFSETQRNKGNFPGRFSGRQFSNSRSEMNVSTLELGDSALYLCASSLDRVGKNIQYFGAGTRLSVL.